A single sample gave rise to the 20 T cell receptor beta chains below, sequenced in a study of shared clonotypes between healthy human individuals. Naive CD8 cells were CD45RO-negative, positively selected for CCR7, excluding terminally differentiated effector memory CD45RA+ cells. The data were produced by immunoSEQ multiplex PCR, yet TCRdb's version contains in-frame clones alone and is incomplete. The sample holds roughly 2,000,000 clones; approximately 94% are singletons and the top ten take roughly 1.2%. The sample comprised naive CD8+ T cells sorted from blood. The receptors here all came from a young man in good health.

This sequence joins TRBV7-9 and TRBJ2-7; TRBD1 matches 7 bases. Unmatched junction bases numbered 6, after V lost 1 base and J lost 3 bases. The CDR3 covers 15 residues. Germline values: CDR1 SEHNR, CDR2 FQNEAQ (reference sequence). The CDR3 sequence: CASSLVTGTLYEQYF. The CDR3 DNA sequence: TGTGCCAGCAGCTTAGTGACAGGGACCCTCTACGAGCAGTACTTC. The full variable domain, its missing parts supplied by reference TRBV7-9 and TRBJ2-7, is DTGVSQNPRHKITKRGQNVTFRCDPISEHNRLYWYRQTLGQGPEFLTYFQNEAQLEKSRLLSDRFSAERPKGSFSTLEIQRTEQGDSAMYLCASSLVTGTLYEQYFGPGTRLTVT.

The chain recombines TRBV19 with TRBJ2-1; TRBD2 matches 9 bases. Trimming removed 1 base from V and 2 bases from J; junction bases left unmatched: 0. Germline CDR1 reads LNHDA; CDR2 reads SQIVND (reference sequence). This CDR3 is 15 amino acids long. CDR3 coding DNA: TGTGCCAGTAGTATAGGCGGGGGGGCCTACAATGAGCAGTTCTTC. Protein sequence: CASSIGGGAYNEQFF.

J is TRBJ2-7 and V is TRBV4-1; D might be TRBD2 (6 bases). The germline gives CDR1 MGHRA, CDR2 YSYEKL. The CDR3 has 16 residues. V shed 2 bases and J shed 3 bases, with 17 bases lying between them. The CDR3 region has the DNA TGCGCCAGCAGCCAAAGACTCGGGGGTGGCGACTACGAGCAGTACTTC. It is translated as CASSQRLGGGDYEQYF.

The chain combines TRBV5-6 with TRBJ2-7; the D gene is possibly TRBD2 (6 bases). The CDR3 length is 14 residues. Germline CDR1 SGHDT, CDR2 YYEEEE. With 4 bases removed from V and 0 bases from J, the gap between germline ends came to 11 bases. The CDR3 spells CASSEGLRSYEQYF. The CDR3 DNA follows: TGTGCCAGCAGCGAGGGACTTCGCTCCTACGAGCAGTACTTC.

The gene calls are TRBV27 and TRBJ2-6, with D hard to call. With 0 bases removed from V and 1 base from J, the gap between germline ends came to 7 bases. Germline V gene data show CDR1 as MNHEY and CDR2 as SMNVEV (reference sequence). This CDR3 spans 16 amino acids. CDR3 nucleotide sequence: TGTGCCAGCAGTTTATCAGGCGCGTCTGGGGCCAACGTCCTGACTTTC. Translated: CASSLSGASGANVLTF. The whole variable domain, remainder taken from reference TRBV27 and TRBJ2-6, is EAQVTQNPRYLITVTGKKLTVTCSQNMNHEYMSWYRQDPGLGLRQIYYSMNVEVTDKGDVPEGYKVSRKEKRNFPLILESPSPNQTSLYFCASSLSGASGANVLTFGAGSRLTVL.

The J gene is TRBJ1-1, the V gene TRBV29-1, with D uncertain. The CDR3 length is 14 residues. CDR1 and CDR2 from the germline V gene are SQVTM and ANQGSEA. V lost 5 bases and J lost 0, with 13 bases in between. The CDR3: CSVPDIYLNTEAFF. The DNA of the CDR3 is TGCAGCGTTCCCGATATATATTTGAACACTGAAGCTTTCTTT.

The chain combines TRBV27 with TRBJ2-7; 9 bases are shared with TRBD1. The CDR3 has 15 residues. CDR1 is MNHEY, CDR2 SMNVEV, per germline (reference sequence). Unmatched junction bases numbered 6, after V lost 0 bases and J lost 6 bases. This chain's CDR3 is CASSLSGQGLGEQYF. CDR3 in DNA: TGTGCCAGCAGTTTATCGGGACAGGGACTCGGCGAGCAGTACTTC.

The chain employs TRBV6-5 and TRBJ2-3; 9 bases are shared with TRBD1. J gave up 2 bases and V 3 bases, and 3 bases lay outside the gene matches. From germline, CDR1 is MNHEY and CDR2 SVGAGI. This CDR3 spans 15 amino acids. The DNA of the CDR3 is TGTGCCAGCAGTTATATACAGGGGGCCACAGATACGCAGTATTTT. Amino acids: CASSYIQGATDTQYF.

The rearrangement joins TRBV7-9 to TRBJ2-3; 8 bases line up with TRBD2. V lost 5 bases, J lost 6 bases, and 10 bases stayed unmatched. The CDR3 sequence is 15 residues long. Germline values: CDR1 SEHNR, CDR2 FQNEAQ (reference sequence). This chain's CDR3 is CASSPPGGLEDTQYF. DNA of the CDR3: TGTGCCAGCAGCCCCCCGGGGGGGCTCGAGGATACGCAGTATTTT.

The chain combines TRBV4-1 with TRBJ2-7; maybe TRBD1 (5 bases). Trimming shortened V by 8 bases and J by 2 bases, and 16 bases separated the two germline ends. The CDR3 consists of 14 residues. Germline V CDR1 and CDR2: MGHRA, YSYEKL. CDR3 nucleotides: TGCGCCAGCGGTGGGGTGGCAGGGCCCTACGAGCAGTACTTC. Protein sequence: CASGGVAGPYEQYF.

This sequence joins TRBV6-1 and TRBJ2-7; D possibly uses TRBD1 or TRBD2 (5 bases each). Germline CDR1 MNHNS, CDR2 SASEGT. This CDR3 comprises 13 residues. Trimming took off 11 bases at V and 3 bases at J, with 17 bases between the two ends. The CDR3 nucleotides read TGTGCCGCCTCGACGAGGGGTCTCTACGAGCAGTACTTC. Translating it yields CAASTRGLYEQYF.

Comment on this clone: At the DNA level, this CDR3 is encoded by other sequences in the same sample as well. The chain links TRBV30 to TRBJ2-7; tentatively, D is TRBD1 or TRBD2 (5 bases each). Trimming removed 0 bases at V and 5 bases at J, with 8 bases between. The CDR3 has 12 amino acids. Germline CDR1 reads GTSNPN; CDR2 reads SVGIG (reference sequence). CDR3 amino acids: CAWSVLGDEQYF. The CDR3 coding sequence is TGTGCCTGGAGTGTACTGGGGGACGAGCAGTACTTC.

Points on this clone: The sample carries other DNA sequences with the same CDR3. This chain links TRBV27 with TRBJ1-6; TRBD1 matches at 7 bases. The CDR3 runs to 15 residues. Germline V CDR1 and CDR2: MNHEY, SMNVEV (reference sequence). V lost 5 bases and J lost 6; bases outside the gene matches: 7. CDR3 sequence: CASSLPTGLNSPLHF. DNA of the CDR3: TGTGCCAGCAGTCTCCCGACAGGGCTTAATTCACCCCTCCACTTT.

This chain links TRBV30 with TRBJ2-4; perhaps TRBD1 as D (6 bases). V lost 1 base to trimming and J lost 4 bases, with 11 bases between them. Germline V CDR1 and CDR2: GTSNPN, SVGIG (reference sequence). CDR3 length equals 14 residues. CDR3 sequence reads: CAWSGGQGKNIQYF. Here the CDR3 DNA reads TGTGCCTGGAGTGGGGGGCAGGGGAAAAACATTCAGTACTTC.

The rearrangement links TRBV13 to TRBJ2-1; no firm D call. Germline V CDR1 and CDR2: PRHDT, FYEKMQ (reference sequence). The V end was cut by 1 base, the J end by 9 bases, with 13 bases between. CDR3 size: 14 residues. Written as DNA, the CDR3 is TGTGCCAGCAGCTTAGAGGCGGCCTATGGTGAGCAGTTCTTC. This sequence encodes CASSLEAAYGEQFF.

The gene calls are TRBV19 and TRBJ1-6; D is ambiguous. The germline V and J ends were trimmed by 3 bases and 9 bases, with 9 bases remaining between them. Germline V gene lookup returns CDR1 LNHDA and CDR2 SQIVND (reference sequence). CDR3 length equals 13 residues. This CDR3 is CASSMGMGSPLHF. Written as DNA, the CDR3 is TGTGCCAGTAGTATGGGAATGGGTTCACCCCTCCACTTT.

CDR3 nucleotide sequence: TGTGCCAGCAGCTCAGACAGCCACCACCCTAATGGCTACACCTTC. This codes for CASSSDSHHPNGYTF. The rearrangement joins TRBV7-9 to TRBJ1-2, with D maybe TRBD1 (5 bases). Deletions cut 4 bases from V and 6 bases from J, with 18 bases between. The CDR3 consists of 15 residues. The germline gives CDR1 SEHNR, CDR2 FQNEAQ (reference sequence).

This clone was detected once. The rearrangement joins TRBV2 to TRBJ2-3; TRBD2 agrees at 8 bases. This CDR3 comprises 16 residues. After removal of 5 bases from V and 6 bases from J, the junction contained 13 bases not matched to a gene. Germline V gene data show CDR1 as SNHLY and CDR2 as FYNNEI. CDR3 amino acids: CASSLGGGSYEDTQYF. The CDR3, as DNA: TGTGCCAGCAGTCTGGGCGGGGGGAGCTATGAGGATACGCAGTATTTT.

V gene TRBV15 combines with J gene TRBJ2-3, with no clear D. There are 15 residues in the CDR3. CDR1 LNHNV and CDR2 YYDKDF come from the germline V gene (reference sequence). Trimming shortened V by 1 base and J by 1 base, and 9 bases separated the two germline ends. CDR3 residues: CATSRGPSGTDTQYF. CDR3 sequence (DNA): TGTGCCACCAGCAGAGGACCGTCGGGCACAGATACGCAGTATTTT.

V usage is TRBV2 and J usage is TRBJ1-2, with 7 bases lining up with TRBD1. The CDR3 extends over 12 amino acids. The junction had 5 bases not matched to a gene; V was cut back by 5 bases and J by 8 bases. CDR1 is SNHLY and CDR2 is FYNNEI in the germline V gene. CDR3 sequence: CASSSTGDGYTF. The CDR3 DNA follows: TGTGCCAGCAGTAGTACAGGGGACGGCTACACCTTC.